The 5 T cell receptor beta chains reported below all come from one sample, sequenced in a study of CD8+CD57+ T cells in acquired aplastic anemia. Genomic DNA constituted the template upon which TCR beta VDJ and CDR3 profiling was performed. Using its own MiXCR run on the reads, TCRdb lists one record per CDR3 protein. The table lists under 200,000 distinct CDR3 sequences, under 55% of them singletons. Patients who underwent sequencing had shown CD8+CD57+ cell expansion by flow cytometry. The sample was sorted CD4+, CD8+, or CD8+CD57+ T cells (not recorded which) from PBMCs. All receptors come from a human donor with aplastic anemia.

This clonotype was detected ten times or more. This chain connects TRBV5-1 to TRBJ2-1, with TRBD2 matching over 8 bases. V shed 0 bases and J 6 bases; nucleotides not matched to a gene: 5. From germline, CDR1 is SGHRS and CDR2 YFSETQ. The CDR3 has 15 residues. In DNA, the CDR3 is TGCGCCAGCAGCTTGGTAGTAGCGGGGTCCAATGAGCAGTTCTTC. It yields the protein CASSLVVAGSNEQFF.

This clonotype was picked up many times. This chain connects TRBV3-1 to TRBJ2-1; D is unclear. Trimming cost V 2 bases and J 7 bases, with 6 bases left between them. Germline assignment: CDR1 LGHDT and CDR2 YNNKEL (reference sequence). The CDR3 consists of 12 residues. CDR3 sequence (DNA): TGTGCCAGCAGCCAACTGGAGAATGAGCAGTTCTTC. Its translation is CASSQLENEQFF.

This chain uses TRBV20-1 with TRBJ2-1; 12 nucleotides line up with TRBD2. CDR1 and CDR2 (germline): DFQATT, SNEGSKA (reference sequence). V was clipped by 6 bases and J by 8 bases; unmatched bases: 17. The CDR3 has 17 amino acids. DNA of the CDR3: TGCAGTGCGATCCCCCTAGCGGGGGGGAAACGGCGTGATGAGCAGTTCTTC. This translates into CSAIPLAGGKRRDEQFF.

This clonotype was seen at least ten times. The rearrangement links TRBV5-1 to TRBJ2-3; possibly TRBD2 for D (5 bases). The CDR3 is made up of 18 amino acids. The V end lost 0 bases, the J end lost 2 bases, and 19 bases lay between the germline ends. Germline CDR1 and CDR2: SGHRS and YFSETQ. This CDR3 is CASSLDGMDSLITDTQYF. The CDR3 coding sequence is TGCGCCAGCAGCTTGGACGGAATGGACTCCCTCATCACAGATACGCAGTATTTT.

This chain connects TRBV24-1 to TRBJ1-2; D gene unclear. This CDR3 contains 15 residues. Looked up from germline, CDR1 is KGHDR and CDR2 is SFDVKD. V lost 4 bases and J 8 bases, leaving 19 bases between the germline ends. Here the CDR3 DNA reads TGTGCCACCAGTGACCCCGATCAATCTAGAGAGGGCTACACCTTC. Protein product: CATSDPDQSREGYTF.